This is a list of T cell receptor beta chains from one sample in a study of neoadjuvant anti-PD-1 for oral cavity cancer. Measured with immunoSEQ multiplex PCR; TCRdb has only the in-frame clones, and not every one. The table has some 31,000 clones, about 80% seen once. The material sequenced was PBMCs, taken after nivolumab (anti-PD-1) treatment. These receptors were obtained from a person between 40 and 85 years old with oral cavity squamous cell carcinoma. Both conserved end residues are part of each CDR3. A D gene is named only where the DNA matches it firmly. Only part of the rows carry a size: once, few, many, or a class if the clone is expanded.

d_gene: -
v_gene: TRBV7-9
j_gene: TRBJ1-6
abundance: -
CDR3nt: TGTGCCAGCAGCTTAAGCGCCCTGCCCGTCTCACCCCTCCACTTT
CDR3aa: CASSLSALPVSPLHF

d_gene: -
v_gene: TRBV9
j_gene: TRBJ1-6
abundance: medium-sized
CDR3nt: TGTGCCAGCAGCGTAGGAGGGAGTAATTCACCCCTCCACTTT
CDR3aa: CASSVGGSNSPLHF

d_gene: -
v_gene: TRBV7-2
j_gene: TRBJ2-3
abundance: -
CDR3nt: TGTGCCAGCAGCCCCGGGACGGGAGCAGCAGATACGCAGTATTTT
CDR3aa: CASSPGTGAADTQYF

d_gene: TRBD1
v_gene: TRBV19
j_gene: TRBJ2-3
abundance: -
CDR3nt: TGTGCCAGTAGTGAGGGACAGTACACAGATACGCAGTATTTT
CDR3aa: CASSEGQYTDTQYF

d_gene: TRBD1
v_gene: TRBV6-1
j_gene: TRBJ2-1
abundance: -
CDR3nt: TGTGCCAGCAGTCCATCCGGGACAGGGTATGATGAGCCCTTCTTC
CDR3aa: CASSPSGTGYDEPFF

d_gene: TRBD1
v_gene: TRBV11-2
j_gene: TRBJ1-4
abundance: -
CDR3nt: TGTGCCAGCAGCTTGTGGACAGGGGCCAGTGAAAAACTGTTTTTT
CDR3aa: CASSLWTGASEKLFF

d_gene: -
v_gene: TRBV6-5
j_gene: TRBJ2-1
abundance: few
CDR3nt: TGTGCCAGCAGTTTTGGCCCGGGCGGCACCAATGAGCAGTTCTTC
CDR3aa: CASSFGPGGTNEQFF

d_gene: -
v_gene: TRBV6-4
j_gene: TRBJ2-2
abundance: -
CDR3nt: TGTGCCAGCAGTGCCGAGGGGAGCCCGAACACCGGGGAGCTGTTTTTT
CDR3aa: CASSAEGSPNTGELFF

d_gene: TRBD1
v_gene: TRBV14
j_gene: TRBJ1-2
abundance: once
CDR3nt: TGTGCCAGCAGCCAAACCACAACAGGGGATGGCTACACCTTC
CDR3aa: CASSQTTTGDGYTF

d_gene: -
v_gene: TRBV6-5
j_gene: TRBJ1-1
abundance: -
CDR3nt: TGTGCCACATGGGAGAGCGGGGTGAACACTGAAGCTTTCTTT
CDR3aa: CATWESGVNTEAFF

d_gene: -
v_gene: TRBV6-5
j_gene: TRBJ1-3
abundance: -
CDR3nt: TGTGCCAGCATCGGGGGGCAGTCCGGAAACACCATATATTTT
CDR3aa: CASIGGQSGNTIYF

d_gene: -
v_gene: TRBV9
j_gene: TRBJ1-6
abundance: -
CDR3nt: TGTGCCAGCGGTAAGGGACAAGATTCACCCCTCCACTTT
CDR3aa: CASGKGQDSPLHF

d_gene: -
v_gene: TRBV6-5
j_gene: TRBJ1-6
abundance: -
CDR3nt: TGTGCCAGCAGTTACTCCGGGGGAATCGATTCACCCCTCCACTTT
CDR3aa: CASSYSGGIDSPLHF

d_gene: TRBD1
v_gene: TRBV7-2
j_gene: TRBJ2-3
abundance: -
CDR3nt: TGTGCCAGCAGCGCAGGACAGGGTGGGGCAGATACGCAGTATTTT
CDR3aa: CASSAGQGGADTQYF

d_gene: -
v_gene: TRBV2
j_gene: TRBJ2-7
abundance: -
CDR3nt: TGTGCCAGCAGGGTCTTCGGCGAGCAGTACTTC
CDR3aa: CASRVFGEQYF

d_gene: -
v_gene: TRBV19
j_gene: TRBJ2-1
abundance: -
CDR3nt: TGTGCCAGTAGCCGAGACACGGGGCGAACTTACAATGAGCAGTTCTTC
CDR3aa: CASSRDTGRTYNEQFF

d_gene: -
v_gene: TRBV4-3
j_gene: TRBJ1-1
abundance: -
CDR3nt: TGCGCCAGCAGCCAAGCGACCCTCGGTAGCACTGAAGCTTTCTTT
CDR3aa: CASSQATLGSTEAFF

d_gene: -
v_gene: TRBV7-2
j_gene: TRBJ1-3
abundance: -
CDR3nt: TGTGCCAGCAGCATCGTCAGGTCTGGAAACACCATATATTTT
CDR3aa: CASSIVRSGNTIYF

d_gene: TRBD1
v_gene: TRBV5-1
j_gene: TRBJ1-2
abundance: once
CDR3nt: TGCGCCAGCAGCCTGACACACCCAGGGGGCGCGATGAAATATGGCTACACCTTC
CDR3aa: CASSLTHPGGAMKYGYTF

d_gene: -
v_gene: TRBV30
j_gene: TRBJ2-6
abundance: -
CDR3nt: TGTGCCTGGTCCCGGGCTGGGGCCAACGTCCTGACTTTC
CDR3aa: CAWSRAGANVLTF

d_gene: TRBD1
v_gene: TRBV9
j_gene: TRBJ2-3
abundance: -
CDR3nt: TGTGCCAGCAGCGTAGCCCTACAGGGGGGCGCAGATACGCAGTATTTT
CDR3aa: CASSVALQGGADTQYF

d_gene: TRBD2
v_gene: TRBV7-2
j_gene: TRBJ2-3
abundance: -
CDR3nt: TGTGCCAGCAGCCTAGGGAGGGGACTAGGTCCGAGGACAGATACGCAGTATTTT
CDR3aa: CASSLGRGLGPRTDTQYF

d_gene: -
v_gene: TRBV5-1
j_gene: TRBJ1-2
abundance: medium-sized
CDR3nt: TGCGCCAGCAGCTGGGACAAGTCTTATGGCTACACCTTC
CDR3aa: CASSWDKSYGYTF

d_gene: -
v_gene: TRBV6-1
j_gene: TRBJ1-2
abundance: -
CDR3nt: TGTGCCAGCAGTGCGACAGGAGCATATGGCTACACCTTC
CDR3aa: CASSATGAYGYTF

d_gene: TRBD2
v_gene: TRBV9
j_gene: TRBJ2-3
abundance: -
CDR3nt: TGTGCCAGCAGTATAATACCTGGGACTAGCGGGGTTAGCACAGATACGCAGTATTTT
CDR3aa: CASSIIPGTSGVSTDTQYF

d_gene: TRBD1
v_gene: TRBV19
j_gene: TRBJ1-5
abundance: -
CDR3nt: TGTGCCAGTAGTATATCTTGGGCTTTCAGGTCGGGACAGGGGGTTCAGCCCCAGCATTTT
CDR3aa: CASSISWAFRSGQGVQPQHF

d_gene: -
v_gene: TRBV27
j_gene: TRBJ1-2
abundance: -
CDR3nt: TGTGCCAGCAGTCAAGGGCCGTTACGCGGTCAGGATGGCTACACCTTC
CDR3aa: CASSQGPLRGQDGYTF

d_gene: -
v_gene: TRBV4-2
j_gene: TRBJ2-3
abundance: -
CDR3nt: TGTGCCAGCAGCCAAGAGGGACTAGATACGCAGTATTTT
CDR3aa: CASSQEGLDTQYF

d_gene: -
v_gene: TRBV6-1
j_gene: TRBJ1-4
abundance: -
CDR3nt: TGTGCCAGCAGTGTCGGTGAAAAACTGTTTTTT
CDR3aa: CASSVGEKLFF

d_gene: -
v_gene: TRBV28
j_gene: TRBJ2-5
abundance: -
CDR3nt: TGTGCCAGCAGTCCCCGACCGGGGGAGGTAGAGACCCAGTACTTC
CDR3aa: CASSPRPGEVETQYF

d_gene: TRBD1
v_gene: TRBV10-1
j_gene: TRBJ1-1
abundance: -
CDR3nt: TGCGCCAGCAGCCTGGACAGGGCCCGCACTGAAGCTTTCTTT
CDR3aa: CASSLDRARTEAFF

d_gene: TRBD1
v_gene: TRBV4-3
j_gene: TRBJ2-6
abundance: -
CDR3nt: TGCGCCAGCAGCCACTTAGGACAGGGGGTTGCTGGGGCCAACGTCCTGACTTTC
CDR3aa: CASSHLGQGVAGANVLTF

d_gene: -
v_gene: TRBV19
j_gene: TRBJ1-1
abundance: -
CDR3nt: TGTGCCAGTAGTATAAACCGTCGGAACACTGAAGCTTTCTTT
CDR3aa: CASSINRRNTEAFF

d_gene: -
v_gene: TRBV6-4
j_gene: TRBJ2-6
abundance: -
CDR3nt: TGTGCCAGCAGTCCGGAGACAACTGGGGCCAACGTCCTGACTTTC
CDR3aa: CASSPETTGANVLTF

d_gene: -
v_gene: TRBV15
j_gene: TRBJ1-1
abundance: -
CDR3nt: TGTGCCACCAGCAGAGAGCCTCACACTGAAGCTTTCTTT
CDR3aa: CATSREPHTEAFF

d_gene: TRBD1
v_gene: TRBV11-1
j_gene: TRBJ2-7
abundance: -
CDR3nt: TGTGCCAGCAGCATGGACAGGTCCTACGAGCAGTACTTC
CDR3aa: CASSMDRSYEQYF

d_gene: -
v_gene: TRBV9
j_gene: TRBJ2-2
abundance: -
CDR3nt: TGTGCCAGCAGCCGGGACAACTCCGGGGAGCTGTTTTTT
CDR3aa: CASSRDNSGELFF

d_gene: TRBD1
v_gene: TRBV6-1
j_gene: TRBJ2-7
abundance: -
CDR3nt: TGTGCCAGCAGTGAAGCCGGGACAGGGACCTTGCAAGACTTC
CDR3aa: CASSEAGTGTLQDF

d_gene: -
v_gene: TRBV4-2
j_gene: TRBJ1-5
abundance: few
CDR3nt: TGTGCCAGCAGCCAAGAGGGTACTAGCAATCAGCCCCAGCATTTT
CDR3aa: CASSQEGTSNQPQHF

d_gene: -
v_gene: TRBV6-6
j_gene: TRBJ2-1
abundance: -
CDR3nt: TGTGCCAGCAGCGGGACGGGGAATGAGCAGTTCTTC
CDR3aa: CASSGTGNEQFF

d_gene: -
v_gene: TRBV2
j_gene: TRBJ1-5
abundance: -
CDR3nt: TGTGCCAGCAGTGTAGGACAGCGGAATCAGCCCCAGCATTTT
CDR3aa: CASSVGQRNQPQHF

d_gene: -
v_gene: TRBV28
j_gene: TRBJ1-2
abundance: -
CDR3nt: TGTGCCAGCAGCCCGGCCCGGGACGCAGATGGCTACACCTTC
CDR3aa: CASSPARDADGYTF

d_gene: -
v_gene: TRBV7-9
j_gene: TRBJ1-6
abundance: -
CDR3nt: TGTGCCAGCACCCAAGGTTTGTCGACAGCCGATAATTCACCCCTCCACTTT
CDR3aa: CASTQGLSTADNSPLHF

d_gene: -
v_gene: TRBV11-2
j_gene: TRBJ2-2
abundance: -
CDR3nt: TGTGCCAGCAGCATGAACACCGGGGAGCTGTTTTTT
CDR3aa: CASSMNTGELFF

d_gene: TRBD1
v_gene: TRBV6-4
j_gene: TRBJ1-1
abundance: -
CDR3nt: TGTGCCAGCAGCAGGGACAGGGGGGCCGAAGCTTTCTTT
CDR3aa: CASSRDRGAEAFF

d_gene: TRBD2
v_gene: TRBV4-2
j_gene: TRBJ2-5
abundance: few
CDR3nt: TGTGCCAGCAGCCAAAGCAGGGTGGGGATAGCGGGTACGGAGACCCAGTACTTC
CDR3aa: CASSQSRVGIAGTETQYF

d_gene: -
v_gene: TRBV7-2
j_gene: TRBJ1-1
abundance: -
CDR3nt: TGTGCCAGCAGCTTAGGACAGTTGAACACTGAAGCTTTCTTT
CDR3aa: CASSLGQLNTEAFF

d_gene: TRBD1
v_gene: TRBV28
j_gene: TRBJ2-7
abundance: -
CDR3nt: TGTGCCAGCAGTAACAGGGGGAGCTCCTACGAGCAGTACTTC
CDR3aa: CASSNRGSSYEQYF

d_gene: TRBD1
v_gene: TRBV19
j_gene: TRBJ1-1
abundance: few
CDR3nt: TGTGCCAGCCAATCCCGGGACAGGGAGACTGAAGCTTTCTTT
CDR3aa: CASQSRDRETEAFF

d_gene: -
v_gene: TRBV27
j_gene: TRBJ2-6
abundance: once
CDR3nt: TGTGCCAGCAGTTTATTGGGGTATTCTGGGGCCAACGTCCTGACTTTC
CDR3aa: CASSLLGYSGANVLTF

d_gene: -
v_gene: TRBV5-1
j_gene: TRBJ1-6
abundance: -
CDR3nt: TGCGCCAGCAGCTTGGATGGCAGCAATAATTCACCCCTCCACTTT
CDR3aa: CASSLDGSNNSPLHF

d_gene: TRBD1
v_gene: TRBV28
j_gene: TRBJ2-2
abundance: once
CDR3nt: TGTGCCAGCAGTGGACAGGGTCTGGGGGAGCTGTTTTTT
CDR3aa: CASSGQGLGELFF

d_gene: TRBD1
v_gene: TRBV2
j_gene: TRBJ1-1
abundance: -
CDR3nt: TGTGCCAGCCGGACAGGGGAGAGCACTGAAGCTTTCTTT
CDR3aa: CASRTGESTEAFF

d_gene: -
v_gene: TRBV9
j_gene: TRBJ2-1
abundance: -
CDR3nt: TGTGCCAGCAGCGGAAGCGGGACAGAGGGTGATGAGCAGTTCTTC
CDR3aa: CASSGSGTEGDEQFF